This T cell receptor (beta chain) was found in a study of long-term antiretroviral therapy in people with HIV (dated 2022 in TCRdb). As for the study more broadly: The earliest samples were collected about a decade before the 2015 WHO recommendation for immediate ART, when ART was typically delayed until CD4 counts fell. Whether ART initiation and durable HIV suppression were associated with changes in peripheral blood TRB repertoire composition and diversity was tested in a retrospective serial study. A total of around 200 cryopreserved PBMC samples were contributed to the cohort by 30 adults with confirmed HIV infection, with samples collected serially over a mean of about 6 years (range 1-12). Eleven of the 30 participants with HIV were female. Test extractions of a monoclonal T-cell line alongside 30 or so polyclonal samples showed no cross-contamination during QIAcube processing.

The investigation overall reported the following: The samples span the years 2004 to 2017, and the ART regimens used at that time may not be as effective as current regimens. Inferences about post-ART repertoire changes were limited because no data were available on ART adherence, viral resistance or therapy changes. A significant increase in TRB diversity was found to be associated with ART initiation, although TRB diversity was observed to remain significantly below that of transplant donor controls even after long-term ART. Because cell numbers in pre-ART samples were limited, unsorted PBMC were profiled instead of sorted CD4+ and CD8+ T cells. Expanded TRB clones identified before ART initiation dominated the repertoire at all time points, although this dominance fluctuated and declined in many PLHIV after ART. CDR3 length ranges in HIV repertoires were narrower than in controls, and network structure suggested an antigen-experienced repertoire with only a slight naive shift after ART. Limited PBMC availability meant only the TCR beta chain was sequenced, without alpha chain pairing.

As concerns this clone: Its antigen has not been determined. The record has no base qualities; no much larger clone is one base away.

To be included, a participant needed at least one PBMC sample from before ART initiation plus at least two post-ART samples. Treatment was received in the United States of America by all participants with HIV. Cryopreserved samples of about 1-11 million PBMC were thawed and washed before DNA extraction. At the time of the earliest PBMC sample, participants with HIV were aged between roughly 23 and 60 years. Per participant, PBMC samples came from 1-4 timepoints prior to ART initiation and 2-8 timepoints following ART initiation, for a median of 7 samples. For every participant, serial HIV viral load, CD4+ T-cell count, ART history and demographic data were obtained. Genomic DNA was extracted from unsorted PBMC with a Qiagen kit on a QIAcube, with processing performed in batches of 12 samples. The immunoSEQ hsTCRB v3.0 assay was used at survey level resolution to sequence the TRB variable region. TRB sequencing targeted a depth of about 35,000-55,000 T-cell genomes per sample. Pooled TRB libraries were sequenced on an Illumina MiSeq with a v3 150-cycle kit. The source study handled its data this way. Repertoire analysis was performed in R inside a reproducible Nextflow workflow that covered QC, data transformation and analysis. LymphoSeq2, an R package for exploring AIRR-Seq data, was used to implement the custom analyses. Four samples yielding fewer than 5000 total TRB sequences were excluded, leaving roughly 200 analyzed HIV repertoires. Among the roughly 190 retained HIV repertoires, 55 to 65 were collected before ART initiation and around 130 after ART initiation. Repertoires were downsampled to 5000 TRB nucleotide sequences, with summary statistics averaged over 100 downsampling iterations. Only TRB sequences with CDR3 regions of at least seven amino acids were retained for analysis. Two measures captured diversity: a Shannon entropy-derived clonality score and the Gini coefficient. In the repertoire networks, any two of the top 5000 CDR3 amino acid sequences were linked whenever the two sequences differed by an edit distance of one. Antigen specificity groups and MHC restriction were predicted for TRB CDR3 amino acid sequences with GLIPH2. CDR3 amino acid sequences were matched against VDJdb and McPAS-TCR to flag known CMV, EBV, HIV or tissue antigen associations. Pre-ART, post-ART and control groups were compared with Wilcoxon signed-rank tests and Holm-Bonferroni correction. TCRdb re-hosts the immuneACCESS table, in-frame sequences only. Its copies lack some clones; in the studies checked, an unresolved V gene accounts for under half of them, and the cause for the rest is not known. For V, J and clone size, that table is used; D and trimming come from the DNA. The sample data list approximately 26,000 clones, and 79% of these were observed just once. The ten largest clones capture 10% of the sample.

The CDR3 sequence holds 16 residues, the cysteine and phenylalanine included. Left in the record is the CDR3 DNA by itself, 48 bases read in frame from the first base. V loses 2 bases of germline sequence and J loses 1 base, and the interval between the two ends is 15 bases. From a lookup of the germline V gene (reference sequence), CDR1 and CDR2 are SGHNT and YYREEE. This specimen was unsorted PBMCs, taken 1.2 years after starting antiretroviral therapy. The chain couples TRBV5-4 to TRBJ2-5, with TRBD2 tentatively as D gene (5 bases match). The clonotype was recovered from a woman in her forties with HIV. Here the CDR3 is given as CASSFVAGGGQETQYF. The nucleotide sequence reads as follows: TGTGCCAGCAGCTTTGTGGCGGGCGGTGGCCAAGAGACCCAGTACTTC.